Below are 13 T cell receptor beta chains sequenced from a single sample in a study of Ad26.COV2.S vaccination and SARS-CoV-2 variants. The treatment: over 15 received Ad26.COV2.S at low or high dose, single or two shots; 5 received placebo; per-sample allocation not given. The investigators took samples on day 63 after the first vaccine or placebo injection. The method was immunoSEQ multiplex PCR; TCRdb's version includes in-frame clones alone and lacks a portion of them. The sample records 350,000 to 400,000 clones, 88% being singletons. The sequenced sample was peripheral blood, obtained in a trial of Ad26.COV2.S vaccine versus placebo. Receptors originate from a person aged 18 to 59 who received the Ad26.COV2.S COVID-19 vaccine or a placebo.

The V call is TRBV29-1, the J call TRBJ2-6; D gene unclear. Deletions cut 4 bases from V and 4 bases from J, with 8 bases between. The length of the CDR3 is 13 residues. The germline gives CDR1 SQVTM, CDR2 ANQGSEA. The CDR3 nucleotides are TGCAGCGTTGGGGATCCAGGGGCCAACGTCCTGACTTTC. Residues: CSVGDPGANVLTF.

The gene calls are TRBV7-2 and TRBJ2-1; 7 nucleotides line up with TRBD2. Trimming took 5 bases from V and 7 from J; bases not matched to a gene: 14. The CDR3 has 16 residues. CDR1 is SGHTA and CDR2 is FQGNSA in the germline V gene. CDR3 in amino acids: CASSRVGRGIRNEQFF. For the CDR3, the DNA is TGTGCCAGCAGCCGGGTGGGGCGGGGGATCAGAAATGAGCAGTTCTTC.

V and J are TRBV5-1 and TRBJ2-1; 8 positions match TRBD1. Germline V gives CDR1 SGHRS, CDR2 YFSETQ. Losses at the gene ends were 4 bases for V and 16 bases for J; bases not matched to a gene: 13. The CDR3 covers 13 residues. CDR3 nucleotides: TGCGCCAGCAGCCACAACTCGGGACAGGAACATTTCTTC. This sequence encodes CASSHNSGQEHFF.

V and J are TRBV5-4 and TRBJ2-7; D might be TRBD1 (6 bases). V was shortened by 4 bases and J by 5 bases, with 16 bases between the two germline ends. CDR3 length: 14 amino acids. Looked up from germline, CDR1 is SGHNT and CDR2 is YYREEE (reference sequence). The CDR3 protein is CASSVDSAYHEQYF. Here the CDR3 DNA reads TGTGCCAGCAGCGTGGACAGCGCGTACCACGAGCAGTACTTC.

This chain links TRBV6-6 with TRBJ1-5; no reliable D call. The V end was cut by 8 bases, the J end by 4 bases, with 15 bases between. This CDR3 is 14 amino acids long. Germline V gene sequence: CDR1 MNHNY, CDR2 SVGAGI (reference sequence). The CDR3 bases are TGTGCCAGCTACTCGTCGGGAATTAATCAGCCCCAGCATTTT. This translates into CASYSSGINQPQHF.

CDR3 nucleotide sequence: TGCAGCGTTTTTCAGGGCCATAACACCGGGGAGCTGTTTTTT. It specifies CSVFQGHNTGELFF. This chain connects TRBV29-1 to TRBJ2-2, with D tentatively TRBD1 (5 bases). With 5 bases removed from V and 2 bases from J, the gap between germline ends came to 12 bases. CDR1 SQVTM and CDR2 ANQGSEA come from the germline V gene. This CDR3 is built from 14 residues.

The chain carries TRBV25-1 and TRBJ1-2; 9 nucleotides align to TRBD1. The CDR3 length is 15 residues. Germline trimming cut 6 bases from V and 8 bases from J; bases unmatched to any gene: 13. The germline CDR1 and CDR2 sequences are MGHDK and SYGVNS. The CDR3 protein is CASSGGTGIRKGYTF. In nucleotides, the CDR3 is TGTGCCAGCAGCGGGGGGACAGGGATTCGTAAGGGCTACACCTTC.

The chain has TRBV19 and TRBJ2-5; 7 nucleotides match TRBD1. V shed 1 base and J 7 bases; nucleotides not matched to a gene: 9. Germline V gives CDR1 LNHDA, CDR2 SQIVND (reference sequence). The CDR3 runs 15 residues. The CDR3 loop is CASSIVETGRVTQYF. The CDR3 bases are TGTGCCAGTAGTATAGTAGAGACAGGGAGAGTGACCCAGTACTTC.

The J gene is TRBJ1-6, the V gene TRBV27; tentative D call: TRBD1 (5 bases). Germline V gene data show CDR1 as MNHEY and CDR2 as SMNVEV (reference sequence). V was cut by 4 bases and J by 9 bases, with 16 bases left in between. The CDR3 extends over 15 amino acids. DNA of the CDR3: TGTGCCAGCAGTTCCGGGACGGGTATCGGTTCACCCCTCCACTTT. Translated, it gives CASSSGTGIGSPLHF.

This sequence joins TRBV27 and TRBJ2-1; TRBD2 matches 7 bases. The trim removed 4 bases at V and 12 bases at J, leaving 6 bases unmatched. Germline V gives CDR1 MNHEY, CDR2 SMNVEV (reference sequence). There are 12 residues in the CDR3. CDR3 DNA sequence: TGTGCCAGCAGTTCCGGACTAGTAGGGCAGTTCTTC. It specifies CASSSGLVGQFF.

The rearrangement links TRBV5-6 to TRBJ1-1; unclear D gene. Germline CDR1 and CDR2: SGHDT and YYEEEE. This CDR3 has 12 amino acids. V lost 1 base to trimming and J lost 1 base, with 2 bases between them. The CDR3 sequence is CASSLPNTEAFF. CDR3 coding DNA: TGTGCCAGCAGCTTGCCGAACACTGAAGCTTTCTTT.

V usage is TRBV5-6 and J usage is TRBJ1-2; no clear D gene. V was trimmed by 3 bases and J by 2 bases, leaving 8 bases between them. Germline CDR1 is SGHDT and CDR2 is YYEEEE. This CDR3 has 13 residues. The CDR3 DNA follows: TGTGCCAGCAGCTCCGCAGCGAACTATGGCTACACCTTC. Protein sequence: CASSSAANYGYTF.

This sequence joins TRBV27 and TRBJ1-6; no clear D. CDR1 is MNHEY and CDR2 is SMNVEV in the germline V gene (reference sequence). The CDR3 has 18 residues. The V end lost 1 base, the J end lost 0 bases, and 13 bases lay between the germline ends. The CDR3 spells CASSLYPPGGSYNSPLHF. CDR3 DNA sequence: TGTGCCAGCAGTTTATACCCCCCCGGCGGCTCCTATAATTCACCCCTCCACTTT.